This T cell receptor beta chain was sequenced in a study of post-analysis software for immune sequencing data. General observations from the study: Patients had higher frequencies than controls of about five TRBV segments, including TRBV5-6, TRBV5-1 and TRBV20-1. Samples made in the same batch grouped tightly together by F measure.

Concerning this clonotype itself: The antigen remains undetermined.

Researchers reported that TCR beta cDNA libraries carried unique molecular identifiers. One entry per CDR3 protein results from TCRdb running MiXCR on the PCR reads. This sample has hundreds of thousands of distinct CDR3 sequences, with over 30% found just once. Germline V gene sequence: CDR1 SGHDN, CDR2 FVKESK. CDR3 length: 14 amino acids. V gave up 5 bases and J gave up 3 bases, with 14 bases separating them. The chain is built from TRBV14 and TRBJ2-7, with D uncertain. The sequenced sample consisted of blood. The TCR originated in a girl aged 2 to 10 with multiple sclerosis. The CDR3 loop reads CASSYTVASYEQYF. The CDR3 bases are TGTGCCAGCAGCTATACAGTGGCAAGCTACGAGCAGTACTTC. Looking up the rest from reference TRBV14 and TRBJ2-7 gives the full variable domain: EAGVTQFPSHSVIEKGQTVTLRCDPISGHDNLYWYRRVMGKEIKFLLHFVKESKQDESGMPNNRFLAERTGGTYSTLKVQPAELEDSGVYFCASSYTVASYEQYFGPGTRLTVT.